The present TCR beta chain was sequenced within a study of cytomegalovirus exposure and HLA in healthy donors. The PCR was carried out with 60 Vbeta primers and 13 Jbeta primers. The method was immunoSEQ multiplex PCR; TCRdb's version includes in-frame clones alone and lacks a portion of them. The data show tens of thousands of clones, 60% to 85% seen once. Germline CDR1 reads SGHNT; CDR2 reads YYREEE (reference sequence). Trimming left V 4 bases short and J 0 bases short, with 11 bases between. The CDR3 is made up of 14 amino acids. This sequence joins TRBV5-4 and TRBJ2-7; no clear D gene. The sequence derives from a man aged 18 to 35 in good health and CMV-seropositive. The material sequenced was PBMCs. CDR3 sequence reads: CASSPDSSSYEQYF. The CDR3 DNA is TGTGCCAGCAGCCCTGACTCGAGCTCCTACGAGCAGTACTTC.